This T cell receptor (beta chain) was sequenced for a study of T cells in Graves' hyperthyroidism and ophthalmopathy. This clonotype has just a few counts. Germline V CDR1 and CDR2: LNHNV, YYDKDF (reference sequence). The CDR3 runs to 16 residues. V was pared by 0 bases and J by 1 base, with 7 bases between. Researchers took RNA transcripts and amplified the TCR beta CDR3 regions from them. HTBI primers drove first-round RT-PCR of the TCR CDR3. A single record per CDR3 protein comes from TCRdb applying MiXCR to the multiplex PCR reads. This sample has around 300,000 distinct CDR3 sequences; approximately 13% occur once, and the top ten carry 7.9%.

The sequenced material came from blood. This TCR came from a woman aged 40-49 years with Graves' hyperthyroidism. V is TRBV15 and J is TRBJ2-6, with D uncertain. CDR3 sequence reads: CATSRDPRSGANVLTF. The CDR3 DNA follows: TGTGCCACCAGCAGAGATCCACGGTCTGGGGCCAACGTCCTGACTTTC.